The T cell receptor beta chain described here comes from a study of identical twins. This clonotype was observed a single time. This CDR3 has 17 amino acids. V lost 0 bases and J 2 bases, leaving 18 bases between the germline ends. CDR1 and CDR2 from the germline V gene are DFQATT and SNEGSKA (reference sequence). Every one of the donors was a healthy Caucasian. Template switching introduced a universal primer site, and the cDNA bore unique molecular identifiers. TCRdb redid the calling of the 5' RACE reads with MiXCR, one entry per CDR3 protein. The sample includes approximately 1.8 million distinct CDR3 sequences, less than 35% of them seen just once.

Sequencing was performed on cord blood. The chain employs TRBV20-1 and TRBJ2-3; a possible D gene is TRBD2 (7 bases). The sequence derives from a newborn girl in good health. CDR3 DNA sequence: TGCAGTGCTAGAGATGAGGGGGGGTATATACTCACAGATACGCAGTATTTT. This encodes CSARDEGGYILTDTQYF.